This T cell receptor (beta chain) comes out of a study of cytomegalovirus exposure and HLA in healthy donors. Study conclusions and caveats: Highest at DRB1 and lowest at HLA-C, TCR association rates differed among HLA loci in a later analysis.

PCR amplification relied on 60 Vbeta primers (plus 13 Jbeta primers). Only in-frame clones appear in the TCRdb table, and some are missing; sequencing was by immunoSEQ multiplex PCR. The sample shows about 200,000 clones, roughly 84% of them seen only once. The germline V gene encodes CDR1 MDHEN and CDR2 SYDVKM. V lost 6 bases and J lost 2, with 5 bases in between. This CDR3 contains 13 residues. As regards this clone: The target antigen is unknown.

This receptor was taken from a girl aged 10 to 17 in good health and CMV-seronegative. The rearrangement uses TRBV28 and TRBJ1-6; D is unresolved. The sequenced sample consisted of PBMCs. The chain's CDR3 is CASRTTYNSPLHF. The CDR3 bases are TGTGCCAGCAGGACTACCTATAATTCACCCCTCCACTTT.